This record covers a single T cell receptor (beta chain). Its antigen is as yet unknown. The sample is drawn from a study of T-cell memory formation after mild COVID-19. The overall study: Clustering of TCRs was largely donor specific. Study-wide points: Prior to infection, memory already included some responding clones, suggesting cross-reactive memory joined.

The V end was cut by 5 bases, the J end by 1 base, with 14 bases between. Looked up from germline, CDR1 is SGHTA and CDR2 is FQGNSA. The CDR3 has 15 residues. MiXCR, run by TCRdb on the 5' RACE reads, gives a single entry per CDR3 protein. The sample gives 350,000 to 500,000 distinct CDR3 sequences, less than 25% of which show up once; over 10% is in the top ten. The TCR was taken from an adult woman who had mild COVID-19 (a few samples of this study predate the infection). Cell type and time point are not known. The chain joins TRBV7-2 to TRBJ1-1, with D perhaps TRBD1 (5 bases). The sequenced sample was PBMCs or a T cell subset sorted from them (not recorded which). In DNA, the CDR3 is TGTGCCAGCAGCACACGATCAGGGACGAACACTGAAGCTTTCTTT. Protein: CASSTRSGTNTEAFF. Looking up the rest from reference TRBV7-2 and TRBJ1-1 gives the full variable domain: GAGVSQSPSNKVTEKGKDVELRCDPISGHTALYWYRQSLGQGLEFLIYFQGNSAPDKSGLPSDRFSAERTGGSVSTLTIQRTQQEDSAVYLCASSTRSGTNTEAFFGQGTRLTVV.